Here is one T cell receptor (beta chain) with its context. The antigen remains unidentified. Alongside a J-beta primer mix, a sample-barcoded 5' primer served in a second PCR lasting about 7 to 11 cycles. TCRdb re-called the 5' RACE reads with MiXCR, one entry per CDR3 protein. The sample holds over a million distinct CDR3 sequences; 55% to 75% are singletons and the top ten take about 6.7%. This record comes from a study of blood T cells in healthy people across ages. The people who gave samples were healthy Caucasians from Russia, aged roughly 6 to 100. Study-level findings and limits: No one knew whether donors had CMV, which possibly confounded expanded clonotype changes. Estimated diversity, derived from one million T cells, was regarded as an underestimate. Roughly linear age-related decline in beta diversity appeared, significant by age approximately 43.

Input material: blood. The TCR was taken from a young man in good health.

CDR3 nucleotides: TGCAGCGCGAATGGGAACACTGAAGCTTTCTTT. This codes for CSANGNTEAFF. The rearrangement uses TRBV29-1 and TRBJ1-1; no reliable D call. V dropped 7 bases and J dropped 1 base, with 7 bases sitting between them. This CDR3 spans 11 amino acids. Germline V gives CDR1 SQVTM, CDR2 ANQGSEA.